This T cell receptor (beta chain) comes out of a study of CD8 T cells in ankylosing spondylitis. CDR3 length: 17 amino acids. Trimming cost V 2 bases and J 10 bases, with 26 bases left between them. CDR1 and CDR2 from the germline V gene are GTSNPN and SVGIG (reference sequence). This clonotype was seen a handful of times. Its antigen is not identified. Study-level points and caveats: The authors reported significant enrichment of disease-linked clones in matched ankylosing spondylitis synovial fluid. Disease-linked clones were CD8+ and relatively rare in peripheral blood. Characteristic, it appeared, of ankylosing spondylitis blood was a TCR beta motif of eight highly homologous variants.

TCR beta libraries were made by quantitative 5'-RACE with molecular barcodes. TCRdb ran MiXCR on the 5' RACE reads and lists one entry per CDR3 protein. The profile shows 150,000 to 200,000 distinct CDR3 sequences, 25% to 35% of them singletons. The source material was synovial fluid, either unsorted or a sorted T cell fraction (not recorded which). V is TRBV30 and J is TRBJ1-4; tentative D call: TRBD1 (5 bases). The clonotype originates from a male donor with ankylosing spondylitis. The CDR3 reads CAWSPGIGGRRLGKLFF. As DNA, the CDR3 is TGTGCCTGGAGTCCCGGAATTGGGGGGAGAAGGCTTGGAAAACTGTTTTTT.